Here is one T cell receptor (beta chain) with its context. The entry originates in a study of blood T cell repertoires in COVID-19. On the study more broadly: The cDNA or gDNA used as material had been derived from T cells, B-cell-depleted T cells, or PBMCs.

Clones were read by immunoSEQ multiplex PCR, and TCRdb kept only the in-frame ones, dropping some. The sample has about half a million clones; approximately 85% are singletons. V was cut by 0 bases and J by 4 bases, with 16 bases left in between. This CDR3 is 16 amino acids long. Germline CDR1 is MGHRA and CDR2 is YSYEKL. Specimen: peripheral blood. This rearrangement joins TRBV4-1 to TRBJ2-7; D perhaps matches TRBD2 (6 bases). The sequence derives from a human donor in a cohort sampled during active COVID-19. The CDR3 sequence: CASSQDGPAEGYEQYF. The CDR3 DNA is TGCGCCAGCAGCCAAGATGGTCCAGCGGAGGGGTACGAGCAGTACTTC.